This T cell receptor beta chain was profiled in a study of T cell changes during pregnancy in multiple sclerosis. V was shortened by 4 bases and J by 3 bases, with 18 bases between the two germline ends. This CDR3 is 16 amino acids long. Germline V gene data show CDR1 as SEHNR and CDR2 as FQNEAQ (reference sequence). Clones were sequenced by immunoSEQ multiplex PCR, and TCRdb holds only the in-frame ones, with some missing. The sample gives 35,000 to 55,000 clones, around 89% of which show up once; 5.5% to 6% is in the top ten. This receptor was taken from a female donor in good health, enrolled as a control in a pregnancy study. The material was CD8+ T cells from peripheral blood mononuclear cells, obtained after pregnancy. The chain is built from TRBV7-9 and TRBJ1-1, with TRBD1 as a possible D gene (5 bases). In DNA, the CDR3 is TGTGCCAGCAGCTCACTTCAGGGAGGGAGGGACACTGAAGCTTTCTTT. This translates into CASSSLQGGRDTEAFF.